The 11 T cell receptor beta chains in this list originate from one sample, sequenced in a study of T cell repertoires in cytomegalovirus infection. TCRdb redid the calling of the reads with MiXCR, one entry per CDR3 protein. The sample lists around 710,000 distinct CDR3 sequences; almost 30% were seen once. Their specific antigens are unknown. Sequencing was performed on cultured CD8+ T cells from PBMCs, taken from culture after CMV antigen stimulation. The receptors stem from a human donor in good health (CMV status not recorded). Some clones in this sample may be carry-over from other donors' samples.

The chain is built from TRBV12-3 or TRBV12-4 and TRBJ1-2; D remains ambiguous. The CDR3 runs 13 residues. The ends were cut back, 7 bases at V and 7 bases at J, with 16 bases in the middle. For the CDR3, the DNA is TGTGCCAGCACGGTACACAACTATGTTGGCTACACCTTC. This sequence encodes CASTVHNYVGYTF.

This clonotype occurred many times. The chain carries TRBV11-2 and TRBJ1-2; D might be TRBD1 (5 bases). The V end was cut by 4 bases, the J end by 4 bases, with 13 bases between. Germline lookup yields CDR1 SGHAT and CDR2 FQNNGV. This CDR3 is built from 14 residues. The CDR3 DNA follows: TGTGCCAGCAGCTCGGGAGGGACGGCCTATGGCTACACCTTC. Its translation is CASSSGGTAYGYTF. Combining the CDR3 with reference TRBV11-2 and TRBJ1-2 gives the whole variable domain EAGVAQSPRYKIIEKRQSVAFWCNPISGHATLYWYQQILGQGPKLLIQFQNNGVVDDSQLPKDRFSAERLKGVDSTLKIQPAKLEDSAVYLCASSSGGTAYGYTFGSGTRLTVV.

The chain employs TRBV29-1 and TRBJ2-2; no definite D call. CDR1 and CDR2 from the germline V gene are SQVTM and ANQGSEA. With 2 bases removed from V and 5 bases from J, the gap between germline ends came to 6 bases. The CDR3 is 12 residues long. The DNA of the CDR3 is TGCAGCGTTGAACCCCCGACCGGGGAGCTGTTTTTT. Protein product: CSVEPPTGELFF.

The chain recombines TRBV29-1 with TRBJ2-6; no firm D call. CDR3 length: 14 residues. The germline CDR1 and CDR2 sequences are SQVTM and ANQGSEA. Between the trimmed V and J ends, which lost 5 bases and 2 bases, there was a span of 10 bases. CDR3 bases: TGCAGCGTTAGTAGGGCCACTGGGGCCAACGTCCTGACTTTC. Encoded protein: CSVSRATGANVLTF.

This clonotype occurred a few times. This sequence joins TRBV27 and TRBJ2-3; the D call may be TRBD1 or TRBD2 (7 bases each). CDR1 MNHEY and CDR2 SMNVEV come from the germline V gene (reference sequence). Trimming stripped 3 bases from V and 5 bases from J, with 12 bases between. This CDR3 contains 14 residues. CDR3: CASSFQGGIDTQYF. The CDR3 DNA sequence: TGTGCCAGCAGTTTCCAGGGGGGGATAGATACGCAGTATTTT.

The rearrangement joins TRBV29-1 to TRBJ1-5, with TRBD1 as a possible D gene (6 bases). Trimming removed 4 bases at V and 0 bases at J, with 10 bases between. This CDR3 has 14 residues. CDR1 and CDR2 from the germline V gene are SQVTM and ANQGSEA. Here the CDR3 reads CSVGGGDSNQPQHF. The CDR3 DNA is TGCAGCGTTGGCGGGGGCGATAGCAATCAGCCCCAGCATTTT.

This clonotype appeared a few times. The chain combines TRBV7-2 with TRBJ2-2, with D unclear. Germline values: CDR1 SGHTA, CDR2 FQGNSA. The length of the CDR3 is 14 residues. V lost 7 bases to trimming and J lost 1 base, with 10 bases between them. The CDR3: CASTRERNTGELFF. Written as DNA, the CDR3 is TGTGCCAGCACTCGCGAGAGGAACACCGGGGAGCTGTTTTTT.

There are a few counts of this clonotype. The rearrangement joins TRBV6-1 to TRBJ1-1; D gene uncertain. V gave up 2 bases and J gave up 4 bases, with 20 bases separating them. CDR1 and CDR2 (germline): MNHNS, SASEGT. This CDR3 contains 17 residues. The CDR3 loop is CASSEPGKGPRSTEAFF. CDR3 nucleotides: TGTGCCAGCAGTGAACCCGGTAAGGGCCCCAGGAGCACTGAAGCTTTCTTT.

About this clonotype: This sequence may be a read error, since a much larger clone differs from it by one base. This chain links TRBV19 with TRBJ1-2; D not certain. From germline, CDR1 is LNHDA and CDR2 SQIVND (reference sequence). CDR3 length: 13 residues. The CDR3 region is CVSSGSPDYGYTF. The CDR3 bases are TGTGTCAGTAGTGGGAGTCCAGACTATGGCTACACCTTC.

A note on this clonotype: One end of the junction is discordant with germline, which a read error may explain. The chain uses TRBV11-1 and TRBJ2-7, with TRBD1 matching over 8 bases. Germline V CDR1 and CDR2: SGHAT, FQDESV (reference sequence). The length of the CDR3 is 15 residues. CDR3 amino acids: CASSLGTGPSNEQYF. CDR3 DNA sequence: TGTGCCAGCAGCTTAGGGACAGGGCCCTCCAACGAGCAGTACTTC.

This clonotype was counted only a few times. The chain has TRBV2 and TRBJ1-2, with D perhaps matching TRBD1 (5 bases). CDR3 length: 14 amino acids. Trimming cost V 4 bases and J 2 bases, with 11 bases left between them. Germline V gives CDR1 SNHLY, CDR2 FYNNEI. The CDR3 sequence: CASSVGRGNYGYTF. The CDR3, as DNA: TGTGCCAGCAGTGTCGGCCGGGGCAACTATGGCTACACCTTC.